This TCR beta chain was captured by sequencing in a study of cytotoxic CD8 clonotypes in ibrutinib-treated CLL. Study overall: Across the patients, approximately 12 were relapsed/refractory, about 14 treatment-naive and about 18 IGHV unmutated. On average, each sample had about 250,000 productive templates and approximately 85,000 productive rearrangements.

Assay used: immunoSEQ multiplex PCR; TCRdb lists only in-frame clones, some missing. The profile shows about 130,000 clones, 75% to 90% of them singletons. Study-wide results and limits: Clonality was higher at baseline than in age-matched healthy donors and tracked circulating CD8+ T-cell counts.

Concerning this clone: Its matching antigen is unknown.

This material consisted of PBMCs, taken after 24 months of ibrutinib treatment. The origin of this receptor is a human donor with chronic lymphocytic leukemia.

The CDR3 DNA reads as TGTGCCAGCAGACCCCAAAGGGGGGGGTCGGGCGAGCAGTACTTC. Translation: CASRPQRGGSGEQYF. This chain links TRBV27 with TRBJ2-7, with D possibly being TRBD2 (7 bases). V gave up 6 bases and J gave up 6 bases, with 21 bases separating them. Germline assignment: CDR1 MNHEY and CDR2 SMNVEV (reference sequence). The CDR3 covers 15 residues.